This paragraph covers one T cell receptor (beta chain) sequence. The data originate from a study of cytomegalovirus exposure and HLA in healthy donors. Donors were nominally healthy when sampled, though unrecorded immune exposures were likely. The PCR used 60 Vbeta and 13 Jbeta primers. The repertoire was sequenced with immunoSEQ multiplex PCR; TCRdb's copy has only in-frame clones and lacks some. The sample lists approximately 110,000 clones, 13% to 15% seen once, with more than 0.65% in the top ten. Trimming took 5 bases from V and 5 from J; bases not matched to a gene: 9. The germline gives CDR1 LNHDA, CDR2 SQIVND (reference sequence). The CDR3 totals 15 residues.

The sequence came from a female donor in good health and CMV-seronegative. The V gene is TRBV19, the J gene TRBJ2-5; 9 bases align to TRBD2. The sequenced sample consisted of PBMCs. This CDR3 reads CASSSIAGVRETQYF. The DNA for the CDR3 is TGTGCCAGTAGTTCTATAGCGGGAGTCCGGGAGACCCAGTACTTC. Together with reference TRBV19 and TRBJ2-5, the CDR3 gives the full variable domain: DGGITQSPKYLFRKEGQNVTLSCEQNLNHDAMYWYRQDPGQGLRLIYYSQIVNDFQKGDIAEGYSVSREKKESFPLTVTSAQKNPTAFYLCASSSIAGVRETQYFGPGTRLLVL.